This TCR beta chain originates from a study of human T cells and chemical hapten exposure. Whole-study findings and limits: TCRs above 1 in 1000 frequency did not change with DPC sensitization.

The CDR3 is made up of 14 amino acids. Trimming stripped 4 bases from V and 3 bases from J, with 14 bases between. Germline loops: CDR1 SGDLS, CDR2 YYNGEE. MiXCR was run by TCRdb on the RACE reads, yielding one entry per CDR3 protein. The sample carries some 99,000 distinct CDR3 sequences, 9% to 9.5% recorded once. Regarding this clonotype: Antigen unknown. A much larger clone differs by one base, so this may be a read error.

Described time point: patch test 2, 6 weeks after DPC sensitization. Treatment denoted: therapeutic diphenylcyclopropenone sensitization with weekly scalp DPC. The study extracted total RNA from unfractionated whole blood. Sequences were derived from whole blood, sampled in connection with sensitization to the hapten diphenylcyclopropenone (DPC). This TCR derives from a woman in her thirties or forties with alopecia areata. Some clones in this sample may be carry-over from other donors' samples. The rearrangement uses TRBV9 and TRBJ2-7; D perhaps matches TRBD2 (5 bases). In nucleotides, the CDR3 is TGTGCCAGCAGCCGAAGCGGACTGAGCTACGAGCAGTACTTC. Encoded protein: CASSRSGLSYEQYF.